This TCR beta chain was captured in a study of blood T cell repertoires in COVID-19. Germline V lookup: CDR1 ENHRY, CDR2 SYGVKD. The CDR3 has 19 amino acids. V was clipped by 0 bases and J by 4 bases; unmatched bases: 13. A single count supports this clone. Clones were read by immunoSEQ multiplex PCR, and TCRdb kept only the in-frame ones, dropping some. The repertoire holds some 320,000 clones, with around nine tenths as singletons. This TCR derives from a woman aged 45-65 years who had been exposed to COVID-19. The chain carries TRBV10-3 and TRBJ1-2; 11 bases align to TRBD1. Sequenced: PBMCs or T cells enriched from blood (not recorded which). The CDR3 spells CAISESLGQGATLGYGYTF. CDR3 coding DNA: TGTGCCATCAGTGAGTCCCTTGGACAGGGGGCAACCCTCGGCTATGGCTACACCTTC.